This T cell receptor beta chain was found in a study of regulatory T cells in long-lasting Graves disease. Points from the study as a whole: Compared with new cases, persistent Graves' patients showed reduced TCR diversity. Gene preferences differed: TRBV28, TRBJ1-2, TRBJ2-5 in persistent cases.

The time point here: newly diagnosed GD, antithyroid drugs for less than 3 months. RNA from PBMCs was the source of the TCR library. The CDR3 totals 15 residues. J gave up 1 base and V 6 bases, and 7 bases lay outside the gene matches. Germline loops: CDR1 LNHDA, CDR2 SQIVND (reference sequence). As for this clonotype: Its antigen remains unknown.

Sequencing libraries for TCR beta were prepared with iRepertoire HTBI primers and Arm-PCR of CDR3 regions. TCRdb fed the multiplex PCR reads into MiXCR, producing one record per CDR3 protein. The sample lists 400,000 to 450,000 distinct CDR3 sequences, under 15% occurring once. Another study also made use of these data, one on T cells in Graves' hyperthyroidism and ophthalmopathy. That report notes: TCR CDR3 underwent first-round RT-PCR with the HTBI primer set. The majority of expanded thyroid clonotypes above 0.001 also appeared in blood.

The source material was peripheral blood mononuclear cells (PBMCs), sampled at new diagnosis, from a patient treated with antithyroid drugs. V and J are TRBV19 and TRBJ2-3; 7 bases align to TRBD1. This TCR derives from a woman in her twenties or thirties with Graves disease. CDR3 bases: TGTGCCAGTAGAAGCGAGGGGGCTGGCACAGATACGCAGTATTTT. It codes for CASRSEGAGTDTQYF.